This TCR beta chain was identified in a study of shared clonotypes between healthy human individuals. Study summary: Each donor contributed plates that comprised three CD4 naive, three CD4 memory, two CD8 naive and one CD8 memory.

The repertoire was sequenced with immunoSEQ multiplex PCR; TCRdb's copy has only in-frame clones and lacks some. The table records 1,500,000 or so clones, approximately 98.5% of them present only once. Trimming left V 2 bases short and J 4 bases short, with 14 bases between. CDR1 SGHTS and CDR2 YDEGEE come from the germline V gene. The CDR3 is 15 residues long. This receptor was obtained from a man aged 30 to 45 in good health. Material for sequencing was naive CD4+ T cells sorted from blood. The sample's subset: CD45RA+ positively selected. The V gene is TRBV5-8, the J gene TRBJ2-3; D may be TRBD2 (6 bases). The CDR3 loop is CASSFRDFFPDTQYF. CDR3 nucleotides: TGTGCCAGCAGCTTTAGGGACTTTTTCCCAGATACGCAGTATTTT.